This is a list of T cell receptor beta chains from one sample in a study of CD8 T cells in ankylosing spondylitis. TCRdb analysed the 5' RACE reads with MiXCR anew, one entry per CDR3 protein. The table shows about 130,000 distinct CDR3 sequences, with 12% to 15% occurring only once. The sample consisted of blood, either unsorted or a sorted T cell fraction (not recorded which). The source of these receptors is a female donor with ankylosing spondylitis or in good health (not recorded which). Each CDR3 is given with its conserved first and last residue. The D gene is left open where the match is weak. The size entry is marked missing in some rows and otherwise reads once, few, many or a size class.

d_gene,abundance,v_gene,j_gene,CDR3nt,CDR3aa
TRBD1,few,TRBV7-2,TRBJ2-1,TGTGCCAGCAGCGTCGGGACAGGGGACAATGAGCAGTTCTTC,CASSVGTGDNEQFF
TRBD1,few,TRBV9,TRBJ2-7,TGTGCCAGCAGCCTAGGCCCGGGACAGATATACGAGCAGTACTTC,CASSLGPGQIYEQYF
-,many,TRBV15,TRBJ2-5,TGTGCCACCAGCAGGGGAGGGACAGTCGGAGAGACCCAGTACTTC,CATSRGGTVGETQYF
TRBD1,-,TRBV12-3/TRBV12-4,TRBJ1-5,TGTGCCAGCAGTTGGGGGAGGCAGGGGGGCAATCAGCCCCAGCATTTT,CASSWGRQGGNQPQHF
-,-,TRBV29-1,TRBJ2-3,TGCAGCGTTGCAGGGCGTTTCATAGATACGCAGTATTTT,CSVAGRFIDTQYF
-,many,TRBV9,TRBJ1-6,TGTGCCAGCAGCGCCAGGGACGTCAATTCACCCCTCCACTTT,CASSARDVNSPLHF
-,few,TRBV27,TRBJ1-1,TGTGCCAGCAGTTTAAGGGCGGGGGAAGCTTTCTTT,CASSLRAGEAFF
-,few,TRBV21-1,TRBJ2-7,TGTGCCAGCAGCAAACGTCCGGAGCAGTACTTC,CASSKRPEQYF
TRBD1,many,TRBV3-1,TRBJ1-2,TGTGCCAGCAGCCAAGGAAGGACAGGGTCGGCTGGCTACACCTTC,CASSQGRTGSAGYTF
-,many,TRBV7-6,TRBJ1-3,TGTGCCAGCAGCCTACTTAGTACTGGAAACACCATATATTTT,CASSLLSTGNTIYF
TRBD1,few,TRBV5-1,TRBJ2-1,TGCGCCAGCAGCTTGGTTCCGGGACAGGGGTTTAATGAGCAGTTCTTC,CASSLVPGQGFNEQFF
TRBD2,many,TRBV9,TRBJ2-3,TGTGCCAGCAGCGTCCAGGCTAGCGGGGGGGATACGCAGTATTTT,CASSVQASGGDTQYF
-,many,TRBV5-1,TRBJ2-2,TGCGCCAGCAGCTTGGTAGTGACCCAAAACACCGGGGAGCTGTTTTTT,CASSLVVTQNTGELFF
TRBD2,-,TRBV24-1,TRBJ2-1,TGTGCCACCAGTGATCCCGGTCGGGGGGGCGGGAATGAGCAGTTCTTC,CATSDPGRGGGNEQFF
-,many,TRBV3-1,TRBJ2-1,TGTGCCAGCTCCGAATACAATGAGCAGTTCTTC,CASSEYNEQFF
TRBD1,many,TRBV3-1,TRBJ2-1,TGTGCCAGCAGCCAACAGGGACAGACTTTTAATGAGCAGTTCTTC,CASSQQGQTFNEQFF
-,many,TRBV7-6,TRBJ2-3,TGTGCCAGCAGCCCAGGGACTAGCACAGATACGCAGTATTTT,CASSPGTSTDTQYF
TRBD2,-,TRBV12-3/TRBV12-4,TRBJ2-1,TGTGCCAGCAGTTTAGCGCTCATCGGGACTAGCGGGAGGAACTATGAGCAGTTCTTC,CASSLALIGTSGRNYEQFF
-,many,TRBV7-9,TRBJ2-1,TGTGCCAGCAGCTTAGGAGCCTACAATGAGCAGTTCTTC,CASSLGAYNEQFF
TRBD1,few,TRBV28,TRBJ1-1,TGTGCCAGCAGTTTGTACAGGGGGCAAGTCCCTGAAGCTTTCTTT,CASSLYRGQVPEAFF
TRBD2,few,TRBV18,TRBJ2-2,TGTGCCAGCTCACCTTCGAGCGGGAGTGCCGCGGAGGAGTTGTTTTTT,CASSPSSGSAAEELFF
-,many,TRBV6-5,TRBJ1-2,TGTGCCAGCAGTTACGGGTTAGGTGGCTACACCTTC,CASSYGLGGYTF
-,many,TRBV29-1,TRBJ2-7,TGCAGCGTTGTACCAGGGGAGCACGAGCAGTACTTC,CSVVPGEHEQYF
-,-,TRBV29-1,TRBJ1-1,TGCAGCGTTGTCGGGAACACTGAAGCTTTCTTT,CSVVGNTEAFF
TRBD1,many,TRBV29-1,TRBJ1-1,TGCAGCGGGGGGACAGGGGGCAAGAACACTGAAGCTTTCTTT,CSGGTGGKNTEAFF
TRBD2,many,TRBV5-1,TRBJ2-5,TGCGCCAGCAGCTTCCGACTAGCGGGGGAGCCCCAGTACTTC,CASSFRLAGEPQYF
-,-,TRBV11-2,TRBJ2-7,TGTGCCAGCAGAACAGGGATCCACGAGCAGTACTTC,CASRTGIHEQYF
-,once,TRBV28,TRBJ2-7,TGTGCCAGCAGTTTAACTTTCTCCTACGGGCAGTACTTC,CASSLTFSYGQYF
-,many,TRBV7-8,TRBJ2-1,TGTGCCAGCAGCTTCCGGGGGAATGGCAATGAGCAGTTCTTC,CASSFRGNGNEQFF
TRBD1,large,TRBV27,TRBJ2-7,TGTGCCAGCAGGGACAGGTCTAGCGAGCAGTACTTC,CASRDRSSEQYF
-,many,TRBV5-1,TRBJ1-3,TGCGCCAGCAGCTTTGGACCGATCAGCTCTGGAAACACCATATATTTT,CASSFGPISSGNTIYF
-,many,TRBV11-2,TRBJ2-1,TGTGCCAGCAGCTTACTCAATGAGCAGTTCTTC,CASSLLNEQFF
TRBD2,-,TRBV2,TRBJ2-7,TGTGCCAGCCGTCCCGGGCGGGGGACCTACGAGCAGTACTTC,CASRPGRGTYEQYF